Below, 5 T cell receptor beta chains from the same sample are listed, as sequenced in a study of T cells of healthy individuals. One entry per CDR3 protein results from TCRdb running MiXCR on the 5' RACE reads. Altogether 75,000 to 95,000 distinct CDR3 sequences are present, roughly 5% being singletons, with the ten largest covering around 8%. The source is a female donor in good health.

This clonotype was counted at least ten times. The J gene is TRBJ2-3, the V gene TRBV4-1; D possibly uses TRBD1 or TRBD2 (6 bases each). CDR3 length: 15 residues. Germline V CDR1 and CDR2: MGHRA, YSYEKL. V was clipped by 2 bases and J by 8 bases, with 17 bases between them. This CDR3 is CASSQRGTSTGTQYF. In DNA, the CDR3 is TGCGCCAGCAGCCAAAGGGGGACTTCAACGGGTACGCAGTATTTT.

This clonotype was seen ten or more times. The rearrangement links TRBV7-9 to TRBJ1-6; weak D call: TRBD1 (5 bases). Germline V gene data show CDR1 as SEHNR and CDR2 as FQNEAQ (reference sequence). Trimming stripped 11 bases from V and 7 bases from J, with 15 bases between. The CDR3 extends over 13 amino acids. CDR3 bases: TGTGCCGGCGGCCGGGGCCAAAATTCACCCCTCCACTTT. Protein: CAGGRGQNSPLHF.

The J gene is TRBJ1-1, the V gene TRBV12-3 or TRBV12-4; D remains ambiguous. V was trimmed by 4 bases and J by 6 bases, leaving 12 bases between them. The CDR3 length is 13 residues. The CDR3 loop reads CASSSSRSPEAFF. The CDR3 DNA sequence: TGTGCCAGCAGTTCCAGCCGAAGCCCTGAAGCTTTCTTT.

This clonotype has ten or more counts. Here the CDR3 reads CASSYSGLYEQYF. CDR3 sequence (DNA): TGTGCCAGCAGCTACTCGGGGCTTTACGAGCAGTACTTC. The J gene is TRBJ2-7, the V gene TRBV14; possibly TRBD1 or TRBD2 for D (5 bases each). The CDR3 contains 13 residues. V shed 5 bases and J shed 4 bases, with 12 bases lying between them. The germline gives CDR1 SGHDN, CDR2 FVKESK.

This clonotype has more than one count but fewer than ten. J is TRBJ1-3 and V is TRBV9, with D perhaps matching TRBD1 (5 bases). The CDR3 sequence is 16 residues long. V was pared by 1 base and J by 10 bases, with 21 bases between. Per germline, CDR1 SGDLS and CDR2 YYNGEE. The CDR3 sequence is CASSVHERGLGGTIYF. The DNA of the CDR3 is TGTGCCAGCAGCGTACACGAGAGAGGACTCGGGGGTACCATATATTTT.